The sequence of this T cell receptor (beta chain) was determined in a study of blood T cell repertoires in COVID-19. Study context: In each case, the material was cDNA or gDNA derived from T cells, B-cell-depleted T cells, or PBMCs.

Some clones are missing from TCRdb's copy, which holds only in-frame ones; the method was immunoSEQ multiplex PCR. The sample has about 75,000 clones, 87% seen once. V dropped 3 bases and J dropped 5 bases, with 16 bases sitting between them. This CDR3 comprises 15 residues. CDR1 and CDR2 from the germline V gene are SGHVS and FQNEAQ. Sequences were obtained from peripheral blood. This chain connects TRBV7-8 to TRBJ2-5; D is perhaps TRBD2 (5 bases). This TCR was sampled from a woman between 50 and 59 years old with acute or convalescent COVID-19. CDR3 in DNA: TGTGCCAGCAGCTTTGGTCTAGCAATGACCGAGACCCAGTACTTC. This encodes CASSFGLAMTETQYF.